The 21 T cell receptor beta chains below come from one sample, sequenced in a study of long-term antiretroviral therapy in people with HIV. Sequencing used immunoSEQ v3.0 at survey level. Libraries were prepared by immunoSEQ multiplex PCR; TCRdb keeps only in-frame clonotypes and omits some of them. The sample records around 23,000 clones, about four fifths being singletons. The source material was unsorted PBMCs, sampled 4.4 years after starting antiretroviral therapy. These receptors were collected from a man younger than 40 with HIV.

This clone is categorized as medium-sized (0.01 to 0.1%). The gene calls are TRBV28 and TRBJ2-7; unclear D gene. V was shortened by 5 bases and J by 0 bases, with 11 bases between the two germline ends. Germline CDR1 and CDR2: MDHEN and SYDVKM. This CDR3 is built from 14 residues. The CDR3 DNA is TGTGCCAGCAGTGAAATCGGGTCCTCCTACGAGCAGTACTTC. Its translation: CASSEIGSSYEQYF.

V gene TRBV2 combines with J gene TRBJ2-1, with TRBD1 identical over 7 bases. There are 17 residues in the CDR3. Germline V gene data show CDR1 as SNHLY and CDR2 as FYNNEI. V trimming: 2 bases; J trimming: 4 bases; junction bases outside the gene matches: 11. The CDR3 DNA is TGTGCCAGCAGTGAACTGGAAGGGGGCCAAATTTACAATGAGCAGTTCTTC. Amino acids: CASSELEGGQIYNEQFF. Based on the CDR3 plus reference TRBV2 and TRBJ2-1, the full variable domain is EPEVTQTPSHQVTQMGQEVILRCVPISNHLYFYWYRQILGQKVEFLVSFYNNEISEKSEIFDDQFSVERPDGSNFTLKIRSTKLEDSAMYFCASSELEGGQIYNEQFFGPGTRLTVL.

The V gene is TRBV9, the J gene TRBJ2-2; D call uncertain. Between the trimmed V and J ends, which lost 3 bases and 4 bases, there was a span of 10 bases. This CDR3 is built from 14 residues. Looked up from germline, CDR1 is SGDLS and CDR2 is YYNGEE. Written as DNA, the CDR3 is TGTGCCAGCAGCGGGAGAGGTTCCACCGGGGAGCTGTTTTTT. Its translation: CASSGRGSTGELFF.

This sequence joins TRBV6-6 and TRBJ1-4; D is perhaps TRBD1 (6 bases). The length of the CDR3 is 15 residues. Trimming cost V 8 bases and J 5 bases, with 18 bases left between them. CDR1 and CDR2 (germline): MNHNY, SVGAGI (reference sequence). CDR3 amino acids: CASLRFYRANEKLFF. CDR3 DNA sequence: TGTGCCAGCCTTCGATTCTACAGGGCGAATGAAAAACTGTTTTTT.

This clone showed up just a few times. The chain recombines TRBV27 with TRBJ1-2, with 7 bases matching TRBD1. Per the germline V gene, CDR1 is MNHEY and CDR2 is SMNVEV (reference sequence). Trimming cost V 4 bases and J 7 bases; bases outside gene matches: 6. The CDR3 spans 13 residues. The CDR3 sequence: CASSSQGRSGYTF. CDR3 nucleotide sequence: TGTGCCAGCAGTTCACAGGGGAGAAGTGGCTACACCTTC.

The V gene is TRBV25-1, the J gene TRBJ1-4; 9 positions match TRBD1. Trimming took 4 bases from V and 6 from J; bases not matched to a gene: 6. Germline loops: CDR1 MGHDK, CDR2 SYGVNS. CDR3 length: 15 amino acids. CDR3 residues: CASSVTGGADEKLFF. CDR3 in DNA: TGTGCCAGCAGTGTCACAGGGGGCGCGGATGAAAAACTGTTTTTT.

A note on this clone: The same CDR3 arises from other DNA sequences in this sample as well. The chain has TRBV5-1 and TRBJ1-1; D possibly corresponds to TRBD1 (5 bases). Germline loops: CDR1 SGHRS, CDR2 YFSETQ. Trimming took 2 bases from V and 1 from J, leaving 9 bases between them. The CDR3 runs to 14 residues. CDR3 DNA sequence: TGCGCCAGCAGCTTCCAGGGCCCGAACACTGAAGCTTTCTTT. Amino acid sequence: CASSFQGPNTEAFF.

The chain couples TRBV4-1 to TRBJ1-5; unclear D gene. Germline loops: CDR1 MGHRA, CDR2 YSYEKL. The CDR3 covers 19 residues. V was shortened by 1 base and J by 0 bases, with 19 bases between the two germline ends. DNA for the CDR3: TGCGCCAGCAGCCAAGCCATCCCTGGCCCTGAATATAGCAATCAGCCCCAGCATTTT. Protein product: CASSQAIPGPEYSNQPQHF.

This clone was observed a single time. The J gene is TRBJ2-3, the V gene TRBV5-4, with D unclear. The V gene lost 1 base and the J gene lost 0 bases, with 9 bases spanning the gap. The length of the CDR3 is 15 residues. Germline CDR1 is SGHNT and CDR2 is YYREEE (reference sequence). This CDR3 is CASSLTMPSTDTQYF. Here the CDR3 DNA reads TGTGCCAGCAGCTTGACTATGCCTAGCACAGATACGCAGTATTTT.

The chain carries TRBV19 and TRBJ1-4; 7 bases are a match to TRBD1. Germline CDR1 LNHDA, CDR2 SQIVND (reference sequence). After removal of 0 bases from V and 0 bases from J, the junction contained 13 bases not matched to a gene. The CDR3 sequence is 20 residues long. This CDR3 reads CASSIDLRTGFVATNEKLFF. The CDR3 DNA is TGTGCCAGTAGTATAGATCTTAGGACAGGATTCGTTGCAACTAATGAAAAACTGTTTTTT.

V usage is TRBV7-3 and J usage is TRBJ1-1; D not certain. The CDR3 loop spans 13 amino acids. The V and J ends lost 5 bases and 4 bases respectively, with 11 bases between them. Germline CDR1 is SGHTA and CDR2 is FQGTGA. Here the CDR3 reads CASSIYSGTEAFF. Written as DNA, the CDR3 is TGTGCCAGCAGCATATACAGTGGCACTGAAGCTTTCTTT. Drawing the rest from reference TRBV7-3 and TRBJ1-1, the complete variable domain is GAGVSQTPSNKVTEKGKYVELRCDPISGHTALYWYRQSLGQGPEFLIYFQGTGAADDSGLPNDRFFAVRPEGSVSTLKIQRTERGDSAVYLCASSIYSGTEAFFGQGTRLTVV.

This clone was seen more than once but under ten times. This rearrangement joins TRBV10-1 to TRBJ2-2; D is possibly TRBD2 (7 bases). Germline V gene sequence: CDR1 WNHNN, CDR2 SYGVQD (reference sequence). V lost 6 bases and J lost 6, with 17 bases in between. The CDR3 consists of 15 residues. The CDR3 protein is CASRDWGGRAGELFF. CDR3 DNA: TGCGCCAGCAGGGATTGGGGGGGGCGGGCCGGGGAGCTGTTTTTT.

This chain links TRBV9 with TRBJ1-3; weak D call: TRBD1 (6 bases). Germline lookup yields CDR1 SGDLS and CDR2 YYNGEE. V was trimmed by 1 base and J by 0 bases, leaving 11 bases between them. The CDR3 covers 16 residues. This chain's CDR3 is CASSVSGGNSGNTIYF. The CDR3 nucleotides read TGTGCCAGCAGCGTATCCGGGGGCAACTCTGGAAACACCATATATTTT.

The chain recombines TRBV4-1 with TRBJ2-5; possibly TRBD1 for D (6 bases). CDR1 MGHRA and CDR2 YSYEKL come from the germline V gene. CDR3 size: 15 residues. Trimming left V 5 bases short and J 2 bases short, with 15 bases between. In DNA, the CDR3 is TGCGCCAGCAGCACCCCGACAGGCCTACAAGAGACCCAGTACTTC. Amino acids: CASSTPTGLQETQYF.

The V gene is TRBV6-6, the J gene TRBJ2-2; D is uncertain. Germline CDR1 reads MNHNY; CDR2 reads SVGAGI (reference sequence). The length of the CDR3 is 13 residues. V gave up 7 bases and J gave up 4 bases, with 10 bases separating them. Here the CDR3 DNA reads TGTGCCAGCACCAACCAAATCACCGGGGAGCTGTTTTTT. This codes for CASTNQITGELFF.

The chain combines TRBV2 with TRBJ2-1; the D is unclear. This CDR3 spans 14 amino acids. In germline, CDR1 is SNHLY, CDR2 FYNNEI. V gave up 6 bases and J gave up 0 bases, with 9 bases separating them. The CDR3 loop is CASRTEFSYNEQFF. In DNA form, the CDR3 reads TGTGCCAGCAGGACTGAATTCTCCTACAATGAGCAGTTCTTC.

This rearrangement joins TRBV5-6 to TRBJ2-7, with D perhaps matching TRBD1 or TRBD2 (7 bases each). CDR3 length: 14 amino acids. Trimming removed 4 bases from V and 3 bases from J, with 14 bases in between. Germline V gene lookup returns CDR1 SGHDT and CDR2 YYEEEE. The CDR3 sequence is CASSVQGGLYEQYF. The CDR3 region has the DNA TGTGCCAGCAGCGTGCAGGGGGGGCTCTACGAGCAGTACTTC.

V is TRBV5-1 and J is TRBJ1-1; TRBD1 is a possible D gene (6 bases). CDR1 SGHRS and CDR2 YFSETQ come from the germline V gene. This CDR3 region has 17 residues. V was cut by 0 bases and J by 0 bases, with 15 bases left in between. DNA of the CDR3: TGCGCCAGCAGCTTGGCCATAACAGGGAGGATGAACACTGAAGCTTTCTTT. This codes for CASSLAITGRMNTEAFF. Supplemented by reference TRBV5-1 and TRBJ1-1, the full variable domain reads KAGVTQTPRYLIKTRGQQVTLSCSPISGHRSVSWYQQTPGQGLQFLFEYFSETQRNKGNFPGRFSGRQFSNSRSEMNVSTLELGDSALYLCASSLAITGRMNTEAFFGQGTRLTVV.

This clone is deemed medium-sized. J is TRBJ2-1 and V is TRBV7-9; 8 nucleotides line up with TRBD2. The CDR3 runs to 16 residues. Germline V gene lookup returns CDR1 SEHNR and CDR2 FQNEAQ (reference sequence). V was pared by 5 bases and J by 6 bases, with 12 bases of the junction left unmatched. The CDR3 reads CASSTRYGTSRNEQFF. CDR3 DNA: TGTGCCAGCAGCACACGATACGGGACTAGTCGCAATGAGCAGTTCTTC.

J is TRBJ1-2 and V is TRBV6-5, with 8 positions matching TRBD1. Per the germline V gene, CDR1 is MNHEY and CDR2 is SVGAGI. With V trimmed by 1 base and J by 4 bases, 5 bases remained unmatched. The length of the CDR3 is 15 residues. Here the CDR3 reads CASSYWQGATYGYTF. The CDR3 DNA is TGTGCCAGCAGTTACTGGCAGGGGGCGACCTATGGCTACACCTTC.

The V gene is TRBV19, the J gene TRBJ2-4, with 8 bases identical to TRBD1. The length of the CDR3 is 16 residues. The V gene end was trimmed by 7 bases and the J gene end by 0 bases; junction bases not matched to a gene: 8. Looked up from germline, CDR1 is LNHDA and CDR2 is SQIVND (reference sequence). In nucleotides, the CDR3 is TGTGCCAGTAACCGACAGGGGCTGGGAGCCAAAAACATTCAGTACTTC. Its protein is CASNRQGLGAKNIQYF. Full variable domain (rest looked up from reference TRBV19 and TRBJ2-4): DGGITQSPKYLFRKEGQNVTLSCEQNLNHDAMYWYRQDPGQGLRLIYYSQIVNDFQKGDIAEGYSVSREKKESFPLTVTSAQKNPTAFYLCASNRQGLGAKNIQYFGAGTRLSVL.